These T cell receptor beta chains were read from a single sample in a study of siplizumab effects on memory and regulatory T cells. Only in-frame clones appear in the TCRdb table, and some are missing; sequencing was by immunoSEQ multiplex PCR. Altogether tens of thousands of clones are present, roughly nine tenths being singletons, with the ten largest covering less than 0.3%. The sample comprised naive CD4+ T cells sorted from blood. Receptor source: a human donor in good health. The CDR3 runs from the conserved cysteine through the conserved F or W. Each record gives: D gene, clone size, J gene, V gene, CDR3 DNA, CDR3 protein. A D gene is named only where the DNA matches it firmly. Clone size is not always given. Where it is, it says once, few, many or a class for expanded clones.

D gene: .
clone size: .
J gene: TRBJ2-7
V gene: TRBV11-3
CDR3 DNA: TGTGCCAGCAGCTTAGCCGCCGGGTTCCACGAGCAGTACTTC
CDR3 protein: CASSLAAGFHEQYF

D gene: .
clone size: .
J gene: TRBJ1-3
V gene: TRBV9
CDR3 DNA: TGTGCCAGCAGCGTAGAGGGGCACTCTGGAAACACCATATATTTT
CDR3 protein: CASSVEGHSGNTIYF

D gene: .
clone size: .
J gene: TRBJ2-7
V gene: TRBV28
CDR3 DNA: TGTGCCAGCAGTACTCTACATCGGACCGAGCAGTACTTC
CDR3 protein: CASSTLHRTEQYF

D gene: .
clone size: once
J gene: TRBJ1-4
V gene: TRBV4-1
CDR3 DNA: TGCGCCAGCAGCCAACCCAGAGCAACTAATGAAAAACTGTTTTTT
CDR3 protein: CASSQPRATNEKLFF

D gene: .
clone size: few
J gene: TRBJ1-1
V gene: TRBV7-9
CDR3 DNA: TGTGCCAGCAGCTTCGGCTTCGCCACTGAAGCTTTCTTT
CDR3 protein: CASSFGFATEAFF

D gene: TRBD2
clone size: .
J gene: TRBJ2-3
V gene: TRBV19
CDR3 DNA: TGTGCCAGTAGTATAACTAGCGGGGGGCGAGATACGCAGTATTTT
CDR3 protein: CASSITSGGRDTQYF

D gene: .
clone size: .
J gene: TRBJ2-5
V gene: TRBV15
CDR3 DNA: TGTGCCACCAGCAGAGATTTAGGAGAAGAGACCCAGTACTTC
CDR3 protein: CATSRDLGEETQYF

D gene: .
clone size: .
J gene: TRBJ2-1
V gene: TRBV28
CDR3 DNA: TGTGCCAGCAGTTTATCCGGGTCGGTGGAGTTCTTC
CDR3 protein: CASSLSGSVEFF

D gene: TRBD1
clone size: .
J gene: TRBJ1-5
V gene: TRBV5-1
CDR3 DNA: TGCGCCAGCAGCTTGGAAGGGGGCGGGCAGCCCCAGCATTTT
CDR3 protein: CASSLEGGGQPQHF

D gene: .
clone size: .
J gene: TRBJ2-5
V gene: TRBV5-1
CDR3 DNA: TGCGCCAGCAGCCCGGACTTTTATAGGGAGACCCAGTACTTC
CDR3 protein: CASSPDFYRETQYF

D gene: TRBD1
clone size: .
J gene: TRBJ2-7
V gene: TRBV11-3
CDR3 DNA: TGTGCCAGCAGCTCCGGGACAGGGAGTAGCGAGCAGTACTTC
CDR3 protein: CASSSGTGSSEQYF

D gene: .
clone size: .
J gene: TRBJ1-1
V gene: TRBV6-9
CDR3 DNA: TGTGCCAGCAGTTACCCGGGGGGTGAAGCTTTCTTT
CDR3 protein: CASSYPGGEAFF

D gene: TRBD2
clone size: .
J gene: TRBJ2-7
V gene: TRBV5-8
CDR3 DNA: TGTGCCAGCAGTTCAGCGGGGGGGCCTCCCTACGAGCAGTACTTC
CDR3 protein: CASSSAGGPPYEQYF

D gene: TRBD1
clone size: once
J gene: TRBJ1-1
V gene: TRBV7-2
CDR3 DNA: TGTGCCAGCCGCCCCTTGTCAGGGGGGGCTTTCTTT
CDR3 protein: CASRPLSGGAFF

D gene: TRBD1
clone size: .
J gene: TRBJ2-3
V gene: TRBV6-5
CDR3 DNA: TGTGCCAGCAGTTACGGGACAGGGCGCGATACGCAGTATTTT
CDR3 protein: CASSYGTGRDTQYF

D gene: TRBD2
clone size: .
J gene: TRBJ2-1
V gene: TRBV7-6
CDR3 DNA: TGTGCCAGCAGCTTAGACCTAGGAGGGGGGAGCGGGAGTAATTGGTTGAATGAGCAGTTCTTC
CDR3 protein: CASSLDLGGGSGSNWLNEQFF

D gene: TRBD2
clone size: .
J gene: TRBJ2-2
V gene: TRBV11-2
CDR3 DNA: TGTGCCAGCAGCCCCGGGACTAAGAACGGGGAGCTGTTTTTT
CDR3 protein: CASSPGTKNGELFF

D gene: .
clone size: .
J gene: TRBJ2-7
V gene: TRBV18
CDR3 DNA: TGTGCCAGCTCCTCCGGGACGGACCGCTACGAGCAGTACTTC
CDR3 protein: CASSSGTDRYEQYF

D gene: TRBD1
clone size: .
J gene: TRBJ2-3
V gene: TRBV5-1
CDR3 DNA: TGCGCCAGCAGCCCGGGACAGGGGCTCACAGATACGCAGTATTTT
CDR3 protein: CASSPGQGLTDTQYF

D gene: .
clone size: .
J gene: TRBJ2-2
V gene: TRBV9
CDR3 DNA: TGTGCCAGCAGCGAGGGCACACCGAACACCGGGGAGCTGTTTTTT
CDR3 protein: CASSEGTPNTGELFF

D gene: TRBD1
clone size: .
J gene: TRBJ2-3
V gene: TRBV18
CDR3 DNA: TGTGCCAGCTCACCTTCGGGACAGGGGTTTAGCACAGATACGCAGTATTTT
CDR3 protein: CASSPSGQGFSTDTQYF

D gene: .
clone size: .
J gene: TRBJ2-5
V gene: TRBV6-6
CDR3 DNA: TGTGCCAGCAGTTTTAGCGGTGGCCAAGAGACCCAGTACTTC
CDR3 protein: CASSFSGGQETQYF

D gene: TRBD1
clone size: .
J gene: TRBJ2-5
V gene: TRBV5-4
CDR3 DNA: TGTGCCAGCAGCTCGGGACAGCAAGAGACCCAGTACTTC
CDR3 protein: CASSSGQQETQYF

D gene: TRBD1
clone size: few
J gene: TRBJ1-5
V gene: TRBV5-1
CDR3 DNA: TGCGCCAGCAGCGAATTTGGACAGGGGGTCCAGCCCCAGCATTTT
CDR3 protein: CASSEFGQGVQPQHF

D gene: .
clone size: few
J gene: TRBJ2-2
V gene: TRBV2
CDR3 DNA: TGTGCCAGCAGTGTCGGGACTGCGAACACCGGGGAGCTGTTTTTT
CDR3 protein: CASSVGTANTGELFF

D gene: .
clone size: .
J gene: TRBJ2-1
V gene: TRBV5-1
CDR3 DNA: TGCGCCAGCAGCTTGGCCACAGGAGGGAATGAGCAGTTCTTC
CDR3 protein: CASSLATGGNEQFF

D gene: .
clone size: .
J gene: TRBJ1-1
V gene: TRBV7-9
CDR3 DNA: TGTGCCAGCAGCCGGGGGATGGGCACTGAAGCTTTCTTT
CDR3 protein: CASSRGMGTEAFF

D gene: .
clone size: .
J gene: TRBJ2-7
V gene: TRBV21-1
CDR3 DNA: TGTGCCAGCAGCAAAAGGAGGGGGACTAGCGGGAGCTACGAGCAGTACTTC
CDR3 protein: CASSKRRGTSGSYEQYF

D gene: .
clone size: .
J gene: TRBJ1-2
V gene: TRBV14
CDR3 DNA: TGTGCCAGCAGCCCGCTAGGACAGCTAAAGGGGGGCTACACCTTC
CDR3 protein: CASSPLGQLKGGYTF

D gene: .
clone size: .
J gene: TRBJ2-1
V gene: TRBV6-1
CDR3 DNA: TGTGCCAGCAGTGGCCTGACAGGTATCAATGAGCAGTTCTTC
CDR3 protein: CASSGLTGINEQFF

D gene: TRBD1
clone size: .
J gene: TRBJ2-5
V gene: TRBV15
CDR3 DNA: TGTGCCACCAGCAGAGGGGACAGGCAAGAGACCCAGTACTTC
CDR3 protein: CATSRGDRQETQYF

D gene: TRBD1
clone size: .
J gene: TRBJ2-7
V gene: TRBV30
CDR3 DNA: TGTGCCTGGAGGGACAGGGGCGAGCAGTACTTC
CDR3 protein: CAWRDRGEQYF

D gene: TRBD2
clone size: .
J gene: TRBJ2-1
V gene: TRBV5-1
CDR3 DNA: TGCGCCAGCACCCCGGCGGGGGGCCTCTCCTACTCCTACAATGAGCAGTTCTTC
CDR3 protein: CASTPAGGLSYSYNEQFF

D gene: TRBD2
clone size: .
J gene: TRBJ2-1
V gene: TRBV6-5
CDR3 DNA: TGTGCCAGCAGTCCGGGGGGATCGGGTTACAATGAGCAGTTCTTC
CDR3 protein: CASSPGGSGYNEQFF

D gene: TRBD1
clone size: .
J gene: TRBJ1-1
V gene: TRBV5-6
CDR3 DNA: TGTGCCAGCAGCAACACAGGGGTTGGCACTGAAGCTTTCTTT
CDR3 protein: CASSNTGVGTEAFF

D gene: .
clone size: .
J gene: TRBJ1-5
V gene: TRBV28
CDR3 DNA: TGTGCCAGCAGCCGGGGGACGGCCAATCAGCCCCAGCATTTT
CDR3 protein: CASSRGTANQPQHF

D gene: .
clone size: .
J gene: TRBJ2-7
V gene: TRBV4-1
CDR3 DNA: TGCGCCAGCAGCTCTTCGGGACAAACCTCCGAGCAGTACTTC
CDR3 protein: CASSSSGQTSEQYF

D gene: .
clone size: .
J gene: TRBJ1-3
V gene: TRBV19
CDR3 DNA: TGTGCCAGTAGTATAGATCGGTCGTCTGGAAACACCATATATTTT
CDR3 protein: CASSIDRSSGNTIYF

D gene: TRBD1
clone size: .
J gene: TRBJ1-5
V gene: TRBV15
CDR3 DNA: TGTGCCACCCGGGACAGGGCAGGCAATCAGCCCCAGCATTTT
CDR3 protein: CATRDRAGNQPQHF

D gene: .
clone size: .
J gene: TRBJ1-5
V gene: TRBV11-2
CDR3 DNA: TGTGCCAGCAGCTTATACGTTGGGCAGCCCCAGCATTTT
CDR3 protein: CASSLYVGQPQHF

D gene: .
clone size: .
J gene: TRBJ2-7
V gene: TRBV7-2
CDR3 DNA: TGTGCCAGCAGCACCAATAGCCAGGGGAAGCAGTACTTC
CDR3 protein: CASSTNSQGKQYF

D gene: .
clone size: .
J gene: TRBJ2-2
V gene: TRBV11-3
CDR3 DNA: TGTGCCAGCAGCTTAGGGATCGGGGTTACTGCCGGGGAGCTGTTTTTT
CDR3 protein: CASSLGIGVTAGELFF

D gene: .
clone size: .
J gene: TRBJ2-7
V gene: TRBV7-2
CDR3 DNA: TGTGCCAGCAGCTTAGCGGCCTACGAGCAGTACTTC
CDR3 protein: CASSLAAYEQYF

D gene: TRBD2
clone size: .
J gene: TRBJ2-3
V gene: TRBV10-3
CDR3 DNA: TGTGCCATCGGACTAGCGGGAGCGGATACGCAGTATTTT
CDR3 protein: CAIGLAGADTQYF

D gene: .
clone size: .
J gene: TRBJ2-1
V gene: TRBV11-2
CDR3 DNA: TGTGCCAGCAGCTTATCTGTAGACAATGAGCAGTTCTTC
CDR3 protein: CASSLSVDNEQFF

D gene: .
clone size: .
J gene: TRBJ1-2
V gene: TRBV6-1
CDR3 DNA: TGTGCCAGCAGTGAAGGAATTGGGGTGGGCTATGGCTACACCTTC
CDR3 protein: CASSEGIGVGYGYTF

D gene: .
clone size: .
J gene: TRBJ2-3
V gene: TRBV6-5
CDR3 DNA: TGTGCCAGCAGTTACTCAGAACTCACAGATACGCAGTATTTT
CDR3 protein: CASSYSELTDTQYF

D gene: TRBD1
clone size: .
J gene: TRBJ2-7
V gene: TRBV6-5
CDR3 DNA: TGTGCCAGCACTGCAGGGGGCAGGTCCTACGAGCAGTACTTC
CDR3 protein: CASTAGGRSYEQYF

D gene: .
clone size: .
J gene: TRBJ2-7
V gene: TRBV21-1
CDR3 DNA: TGTGCCAGCAGGCAGGGGGAGTACGAGCAGTACTTC
CDR3 protein: CASRQGEYEQYF